This record concerns one T cell receptor beta chain sequence. What it recognizes is unknown. Using immunoSEQ multiplex PCR, the repertoire was profiled, and TCRdb retains in-frame clones only, with some absent. The data show some 160,000 clones, with 85% to 95% seen just once and approximately 4% held by the top ten. These data are taken from a study of T cell responses to AZD1222 COVID-19 vaccine. This CDR3 has 15 amino acids. The germline gives CDR1 MNHEY, CDR2 SVGAGI. The V and J ends lost 0 bases and 4 bases respectively, with 13 bases between them. Findings and limits, study-wide: None of the repertoires were sampled until the peak T cell response had passed. Possibly, clonal diversity was underestimated; donors were largely white British and included more females. After two AZD1222 doses, spike-specific TCR breadth and depth rose versus day 0.

V usage is TRBV6-5 and J usage is TRBJ2-7, with a possible D match to TRBD1 (6 bases). The source was peripheral blood, collected on day 0 of AZD1222 vaccination. The sequence was collected from an adult in good health. CDR3 amino acids: CASSYSSGDDYEQYF. The CDR3 DNA sequence: TGTGCCAGCAGTTACTCCTCAGGGGACGATTACGAGCAGTACTTC.